This TCR beta chain was identified in a study of blood T cell repertoires in COVID-19. Overall study context: PBMCs, B-cell-depleted T cells, or T cells provided the cDNA or gDNA that made up the material.

Enrollees, about 18 to 100 years old, lived in fewer than 25 US areas. Participant reports of clinical history set cohort assignment. Trimming removed 6 bases from V and 0 bases from J; junction bases left unmatched: 3. Per the germline V gene, CDR1 is LNHDA and CDR2 is SQIVND (reference sequence). This CDR3 has 15 residues. Profiled with immunoSEQ multiplex PCR; TCRdb holds only in-frame clones, not every one. Here the sample spans 200,000 to 250,000 clones, about 81% being singletons. This sequence originates from a man aged 35-49 years who had recovered from COVID-19. The sample was PBMCs or T cells enriched from blood (not recorded which). The rearrangement links TRBV19 to TRBJ2-2; 8 bases match TRBD2. In DNA, the CDR3 is TGTGCCAGTAGGAGACTAGCGTCGAACACCGGGGAGCTGTTTTTT. Its protein is CASRRLASNTGELFF.